One and the same sample provided the 9 T cell receptor beta chains below, sequenced in a study of response to subunit inactivated influenza vaccine. MiXCR was run by TCRdb on the RT-PCR reads, yielding one entry per CDR3 protein. In the table there are about half a million distinct CDR3 sequences, 6.5% to 8% of which are singletons. Specimen: PBMCs from blood, collected around 2 years after vaccination. The origin of the receptors is a man between 50 and 75 years old who received an inactivated influenza vaccine.

This clonotype was seen only a few times. The chain carries TRBV11-2 and TRBJ2-7; weak D call: TRBD1 (5 bases). Trimming cost V 1 base and J 0 bases, with 10 bases left between them. From germline, CDR1 is SGHAT and CDR2 FQNNGV. The CDR3 contains 15 residues. The CDR3 is CASSLATGTSYEQYF. In DNA form, the CDR3 reads TGTGCCAGCAGCTTAGCCACAGGAACCTCCTACGAGCAGTACTTC.

This clonotype was counted only a few times. This chain links TRBV5-1 with TRBJ1-1; D uncertain. Germline V gives CDR1 SGHRS, CDR2 YFSETQ. V lost 1 base and J 4 bases, leaving 14 bases between the germline ends. This CDR3 is 15 amino acids long. The DNA of the CDR3 is TGCGCCAGCAGCTTGAACCCGGGGTCGGGCACTGAAGCTTTCTTT. Protein: CASSLNPGSGTEAFF.

The gene calls are TRBV12-3 or TRBV12-4 and TRBJ1-1; 9 bases are a match to TRBD1. Trimming cost V 6 bases and J 4 bases; bases outside gene matches: 9. The CDR3 contains 15 residues. The CDR3, as DNA: TGTGCCAGCAGGAGGGACAGGGTCGGTTTCACTGAAGCTTTCTTT. It yields the protein CASRRDRVGFTEAFF.

The sample holds a few counts of this clonotype. The V gene is TRBV5-1, the J gene TRBJ2-7; possibly TRBD1 for D (6 bases). The germline V gene has CDR1 SGHRS and CDR2 YFSETQ. The CDR3 has 15 residues. Trimming took off 4 bases at V and 3 bases at J, with 17 bases between the two ends. Here the CDR3 DNA reads TGCGCCAGCAGCCCAGGGACAAGTACATACTACGAGCAGTACTTC. Amino acids: CASSPGTSTYYEQYF.

This clonotype was observed a few times. The chain uses TRBV4-3 and TRBJ2-2; tentatively, D is TRBD1 or TRBD2 (5 bases each). Germline V gene lookup returns CDR1 LGHNA and CDR2 YSLEER. Trimming removed 0 bases at V and 0 bases at J, with 14 bases between. The CDR3 consists of 18 residues. The chain's CDR3 is CASSQDIGTGANTGELFF. The CDR3 DNA reads TGCGCCAGCAGCCAAGACATTGGGACCGGAGCGAACACCGGGGAGCTGTTTTTT.

This chain connects TRBV27 to TRBJ1-5; 12 nucleotides agree with TRBD1. Trimming cost V 6 bases and J 9 bases; bases outside gene matches: 12. The CDR3 extends over 16 amino acids. Germline CDR1 reads MNHEY; CDR2 reads SMNVEV (reference sequence). CDR3 nucleotides: TGTGCCAGCAGAGCGCCGGGACAGGGGGCCTTGCGGCCCCAGCATTTT. It encodes CASRAPGQGALRPQHF.

This sequence joins TRBV4-3 and TRBJ2-5; D not resolved. The length of the CDR3 is 12 residues. Germline CDR1 reads LGHNA; CDR2 reads YSLEER. V lost 1 base and J lost 7, with 7 bases in between. DNA of the CDR3: TGCGCCAGCAGCCAAGTCCCCGGGACCCAGTACTTC. It translates to CASSQVPGTQYF.

A remark on this clonotype: One junction end does not reproduce the germline sequence, and a read error may be involved. The chain employs TRBV20-1 and TRBJ1-2; the match to TRBD1 covers 8 bases. This CDR3 spans 11 amino acids. Germline lookup yields CDR1 DFQATT and CDR2 SNEGSKA (reference sequence). CDR3 residues: CSSRGQGGYSF. The CDR3 region has the DNA TGCAGTTCCAGGGGGCAAGGGGGCTACTCCTTC.

This clonotype has ten or more counts. CDR3 in DNA: TGTGCCACCACAAGGGCCCTGGGCCCCCTCCCTGGAAACACCATATATTTT. Translating it yields CATTRALGPLPGNTIYF. J is TRBJ1-3 and V is TRBV7-9; D is uncertain. CDR3 length: 17 amino acids. V dropped 10 bases and J dropped 2 bases, with 24 bases sitting between them. Per the germline V gene, CDR1 is SEHNR and CDR2 is FQNEAQ (reference sequence).